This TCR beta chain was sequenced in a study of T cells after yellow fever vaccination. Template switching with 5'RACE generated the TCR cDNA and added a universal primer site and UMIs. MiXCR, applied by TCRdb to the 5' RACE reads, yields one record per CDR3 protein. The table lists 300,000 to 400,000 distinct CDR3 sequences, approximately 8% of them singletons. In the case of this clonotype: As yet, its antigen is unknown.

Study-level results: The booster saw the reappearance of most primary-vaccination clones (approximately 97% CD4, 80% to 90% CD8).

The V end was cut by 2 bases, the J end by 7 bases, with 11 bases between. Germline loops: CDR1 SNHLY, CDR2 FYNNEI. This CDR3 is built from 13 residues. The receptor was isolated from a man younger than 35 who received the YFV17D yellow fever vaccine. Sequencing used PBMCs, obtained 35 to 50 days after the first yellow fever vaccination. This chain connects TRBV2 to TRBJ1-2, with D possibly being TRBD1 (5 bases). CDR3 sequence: CASSENHGGGYTF. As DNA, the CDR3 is TGTGCCAGCAGTGAAAACCACGGGGGTGGCTACACCTTC. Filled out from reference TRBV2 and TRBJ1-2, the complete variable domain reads EPEVTQTPSHQVTQMGQEVILRCVPISNHLYFYWYRQILGQKVEFLVSFYNNEISEKSEIFDDQFSVERPDGSNFTLKIRSTKLEDSAMYFCASSENHGGGYTFGSGTRLTVV.